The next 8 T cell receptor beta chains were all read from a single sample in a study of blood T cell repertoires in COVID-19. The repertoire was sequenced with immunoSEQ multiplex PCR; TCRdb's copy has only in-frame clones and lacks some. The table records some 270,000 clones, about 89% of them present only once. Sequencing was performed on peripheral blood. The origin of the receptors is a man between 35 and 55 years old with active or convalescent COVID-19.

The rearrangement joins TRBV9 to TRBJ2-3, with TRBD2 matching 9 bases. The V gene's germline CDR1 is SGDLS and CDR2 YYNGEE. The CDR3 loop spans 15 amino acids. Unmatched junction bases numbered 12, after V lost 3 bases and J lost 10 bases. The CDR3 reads CASSGLAEGGSAQYF. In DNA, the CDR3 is TGTGCCAGCAGCGGACTAGCGGAAGGGGGTAGTGCGCAGTATTTT.

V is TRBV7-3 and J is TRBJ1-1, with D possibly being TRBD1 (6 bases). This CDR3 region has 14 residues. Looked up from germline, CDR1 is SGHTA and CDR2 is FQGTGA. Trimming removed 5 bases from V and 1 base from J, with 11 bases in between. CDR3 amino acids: CASSADRTNTEAFF. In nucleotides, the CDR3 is TGTGCCAGCAGCGCAGACAGGACGAACACTGAAGCTTTCTTT.

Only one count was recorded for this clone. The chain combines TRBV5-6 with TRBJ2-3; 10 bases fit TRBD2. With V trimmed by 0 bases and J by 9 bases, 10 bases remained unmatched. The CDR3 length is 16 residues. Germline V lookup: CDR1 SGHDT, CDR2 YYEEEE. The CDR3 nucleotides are TGTGCCAGCAGCTTGGTGGCTAGCGGGAGCTTCACCACGCAGTATTTT. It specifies CASSLVASGSFTTQYF.

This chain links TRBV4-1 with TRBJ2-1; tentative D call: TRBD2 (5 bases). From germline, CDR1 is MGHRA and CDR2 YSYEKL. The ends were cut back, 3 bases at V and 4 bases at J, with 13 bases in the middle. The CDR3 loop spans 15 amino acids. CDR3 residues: CASSHHGLTYNEQFF. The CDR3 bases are TGCGCCAGCAGCCACCACGGACTCACTTACAATGAGCAGTTCTTC.

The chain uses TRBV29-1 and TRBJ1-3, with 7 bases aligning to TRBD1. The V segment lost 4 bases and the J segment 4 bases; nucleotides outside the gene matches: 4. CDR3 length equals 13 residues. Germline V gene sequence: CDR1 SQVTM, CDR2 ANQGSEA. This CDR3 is CSVVNRGGNTIYF. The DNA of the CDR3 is TGCAGCGTTGTGAACAGGGGAGGAAACACCATATATTTT.

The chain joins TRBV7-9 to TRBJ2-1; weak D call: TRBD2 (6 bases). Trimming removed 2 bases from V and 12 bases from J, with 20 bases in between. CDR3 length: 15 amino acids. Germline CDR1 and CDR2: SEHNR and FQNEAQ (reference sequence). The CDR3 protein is CASSLSARSTRGQFF. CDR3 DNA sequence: TGTGCCAGCAGCTTAAGCGCCCGATCAACGCGGGGGCAGTTCTTC. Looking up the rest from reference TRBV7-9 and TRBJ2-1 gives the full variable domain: DTGVSQNPRHKITKRGQNVTFRCDPISEHNRLYWYRQTLGQGPEFLTYFQNEAQLEKSRLLSDRFSAERPKGSFSTLEIQRTEQGDSAMYLCASSLSARSTRGQFFGPGTRLTVL.

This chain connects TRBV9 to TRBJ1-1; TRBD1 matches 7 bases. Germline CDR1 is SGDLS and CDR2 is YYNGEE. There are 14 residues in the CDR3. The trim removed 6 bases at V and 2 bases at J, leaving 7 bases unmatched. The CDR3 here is CASKRGDRNTEAFF. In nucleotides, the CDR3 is TGTGCCAGCAAGAGGGGGGACAGAAACACTGAAGCTTTCTTT.

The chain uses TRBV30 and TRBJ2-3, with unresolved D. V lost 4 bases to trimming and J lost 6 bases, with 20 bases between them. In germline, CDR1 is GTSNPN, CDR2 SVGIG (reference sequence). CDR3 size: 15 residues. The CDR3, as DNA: TGTGCCTGGATAGAAAAAGTCCCCCTTTGGGATACGCAGTATTTT. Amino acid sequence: CAWIEKVPLWDTQYF.